The entry below describes one TCR beta chain. This clonotype was detected many times. Its specific antigen is unknown. No base-level quality is on record; no much larger clone is a single base apart. The library was made by PCR. Sequencer: NextSeq 500. Bulk TCR libraries were generated as previously described, with the TCR primers listed in Table S5 used. Purification of total RNA was performed with the Qiagen AllPrep DNA/RNA kit. Before analysis, reads from multiple sequencing runs of one library were combined. Concerning the study's data processing: Reads were retained only if their TCR constant sequence matched exactly, and those retained reads were trimmed to 150 nt and grouped according to their 12-nt molecular barcodes. Within each barcode group, reads were sub-clustered at a 15% Levenshtein threshold, and quality-weighted consensus sequences were built per RNA molecule. Non-functional sequences were excluded, and lower-count sequences lying one edit away from another sequence were also excluded. Barcode sub-clusters with fewer than 20% of the maximum read count were removed, based on fitting two negative binomial distributions. TCRdb trimmed public reads at Q25 via fastp, called clones via MiXCR and kept in-frame beta chains. Each record represents a unique CDR3 protein, reported with the most common genes and DNA among its rows. The V and J calls were not made by the authors but by TCRdb's processing. The sample contains tens of thousands of distinct CDR3 sequences, 20% to 30% of them found a single time. The ten largest make up approximately 0.78% of the sample.

Libraries of naive CD8 T cells were built from anywhere between roughly 17,000 and 1,000,000 sorted cells, with 10%, 30% or 50% of the purified RNA used. Naive CD8 T cells, defined as CD8+CD4-CCR7+CD45RA+, were FACS-sorted into RLT Plus buffer on a BD FACSAria II. Detection sensitivity was tested by spiking Jurkat RNA equal to roughly 9 TCR copies' worth into samples containing roughly 18,000-1,000,000 naive CD8 T cells. Enrichment of CD8 T cells was performed with RosetteSep CD8+ T Cell Enrichment Cocktail and Ficoll-Paque, after which ACK red cell lysis was carried out. The data stem from a study of molecular identifiers for immune sequencing clone quantification (dated by TCRdb to 2017 to 2018). General notes on the study: For a replicate experiment, RNA from 20,000 or 100,000 naive CD8 T cells was divided into five aliquots, and four of the five aliquots were sequenced. This methods study used CD8 T cells to benchmark TCR RNA copy counting and molecular-identifier clustering-based TCR repertoire sequencing (MIDCIRS). What the study reported, not specific to this receptor: Modeling indicated about 3 TCR RNA copies recovered per cell, compared with 7.5 to 10 by digital PCR, which implies a capture efficiency of around 31%. Naive libraries contained spiked-in Jurkat TCR RNA (around eleven copies' worth), which is not part of the donor repertoire. In CMV-specific effector cells, over 99% of molecules were held by clones above 20 RNA copies, whereas under 1% of molecules were held by such clones in naive cells. Highly expanded clone sizes could be underestimated because identical TCR molecules may share a barcode. When barcode sub-clustering was left out, chimeric consensus sequences inflated TCR diversity, with chimeras reaching as high as 47%. Spiked-in Jurkat TCR RNA equal to a single cell's worth was reported to be detectable even within 1,100,000 naive CD8 T cells.

CDR3 length: 17 amino acids, cysteine to phenylalanine. Of the read, only the CDR3 DNA is kept; its 51 bases are in frame from base 1. V is pruned by 4 bases and J by 1 base, leaving 10 bases of the junction without a gene match. CDR1 and CDR2 (MNHEY, SMNVEV) derive from the germline V gene (reference sequence). The source material was naive CD8+ T cells from blood, with Jurkat cell RNA spiked in. This sample's cell subset or site label indicates: FACS-sorted CD8+CD4-CCR7+CD45RA+ naive T cells. The sequence was obtained from a human donor in good health. Some libraries in this study had Jurkat cell RNA spiked in. Recombination joined TRBV27 with TRBJ2-3; TRBD2 lines up with 8 middle nucleotides. The encoded CDR3 is CASSSGIAGLGTDTQYF. The DNA sequence reads TGTGCCAGCAGTTCCGGGATAGCGGGATTGGGCACAGATACGCAGTATTTT.